This TCR beta chain was found in a study of cytomegalovirus exposure and HLA in healthy donors. Trimming took off 2 bases at V and 3 bases at J, with 10 bases between the two ends. Germline V gene lookup returns CDR1 SGHTA and CDR2 FQGTGA. CDR3 length equals 14 residues. Researchers ran the PCR with 60 Vbeta and 13 Jbeta primers. Authors' methods: An analysis performed later counted about 80 million unique TCR beta chains (approximately 12 million of them shared). The repertoire was sequenced with immunoSEQ multiplex PCR; TCRdb's copy has only in-frame clones and lacks some. The V and J calls and clone size were taken over from that table, and D and trimming were inferred from the DNA. The sample carries some 140,000 clones, over 60% recorded once. Notes on the study in general: Owing to their indistinguishability, certain V segments, notably TRBV6-2 and TRBV6-3, were excluded. The study put 150 or so TCR beta chains on its list as cytomegalovirus-associated.

This clone was counted between two and nine times. As yet, its antigen is unknown. This clonotype was obtained from a male donor in good health and CMV-seropositive. V is TRBV7-3 and J is TRBJ2-5; D is unclear. The sequencing input was PBMCs. The CDR3 is CASSLYHSKETQYF. Here the CDR3 DNA reads TGTGCCAGCAGCTTATATCACTCGAAAGAGACCCAGTACTTC.